Presented here are 17 T cell receptor beta chains from one specimen sequenced in a study of control samples from healthy donors and cancer patients. Assay: immunoSEQ multiplex PCR; the TCRdb copy retains only in-frame clones and omits some. The sample has about 150,000 clones; 85% to 95% are singletons. Sequencing used blood. Receptors were obtained from a man aged 40-55 years in good health.

The chain couples TRBV6-5 to TRBJ1-2; 8 positions agree with TRBD1. The germline V gene encodes CDR1 MNHEY and CDR2 SVGAGI. With 2 bases clipped from V and 8 bases from J, the junction kept 10 bases outside the gene matches. The CDR3 has 15 amino acids. The CDR3 sequence is CASSYTRQGRDGYTF. In DNA, the CDR3 is TGTGCCAGCAGTTACACTCGACAGGGGAGGGACGGCTACACCTTC.

The V call is TRBV6-5, the J call TRBJ1-3, with a weak D call TRBD1 (6 bases). V lost 5 bases, J lost 4 bases, and 15 bases lay in between. The CDR3 spans 15 residues. Germline CDR1 MNHEY, CDR2 SVGAGI. CDR3 nucleotides: TGTGCCAGCAGTCCCCCGGGGGCAGGCGGAAACACCATATATTTT. This sequence encodes CASSPPGAGGNTIYF.

The chain employs TRBV19 and TRBJ1-1, with D possibly matching TRBD1 (5 bases). Germline V gives CDR1 LNHDA, CDR2 SQIVND (reference sequence). Trimming cost V 11 bases and J 7 bases, with 20 bases left between them. CDR3 size: 13 residues. CDR3 DNA sequence: TGTGCCTCTGGAAGAAGGGGTGGGGGTGAAGCTTTCTTT. Residues: CASGRRGGGEAFF. The variable domain in full, completed from reference TRBV19 and TRBJ1-1, reads DGGITQSPKYLFRKEGQNVTLSCEQNLNHDAMYWYRQDPGQGLRLIYYSQIVNDFQKGDIAEGYSVSREKKESFPLTVTSAQKNPTAFYLCASGRRGGGEAFFGQGTRLTVV.

This clone showed up just once. This chain joins TRBV6-5 and TRBJ1-4, with D hard to call. Per the germline V gene, CDR1 is MNHEY and CDR2 is SVGAGI. The CDR3 spans 14 residues. The V gene lost 2 bases and the J gene lost 5 bases, with 9 bases spanning the gap. CDR3: CASSYEASNEKLFF. The CDR3 bases are TGTGCCAGCAGTTACGAGGCTTCCAATGAAAAACTGTTTTTT.

The V and J genes are TRBV6-2 or TRBV6-3 and TRBJ1-5; D gene unclear. V lost 6 bases, J lost 4 bases, and 7 bases lay in between. CDR3 length: 12 residues. The germline CDR1 and CDR2 sequences are MNHEY and SVGEGT. CDR3 protein: CASSTGNQPQHF. The CDR3 DNA is TGTGCCAGCAGCACGGGGAATCAGCCCCAGCATTTT.

V gene TRBV5-1 combines with J gene TRBJ2-3; TRBD1 agrees at 8 bases. After removal of 5 bases from V and 5 bases from J, the junction contained 10 bases not matched to a gene. The CDR3 has 15 residues. The V gene's germline CDR1 is SGHRS and CDR2 YFSETQ. Here the CDR3 reads CASSMGTGPGDTQYF. The CDR3 bases are TGCGCCAGCAGTATGGGGACAGGCCCGGGAGATACGCAGTATTTT.

The chain is built from TRBV19 and TRBJ1-2; TRBD1 matches 10 bases. V lost 5 bases and J lost 5; bases outside the gene matches: 8. In germline, CDR1 is LNHDA, CDR2 SQIVND (reference sequence). This CDR3 comprises 15 residues. CDR3: CASSPRTGGEYGYTF. CDR3 DNA sequence: TGTGCCAGTAGTCCCCGGACAGGGGGTGAATATGGCTACACCTTC.

The chain employs TRBV4-2 and TRBJ2-6, with a weak D call TRBD2 (5 bases). The ends were cut back, 0 bases at V and 0 bases at J, with 9 bases in the middle. The CDR3 is 17 amino acids. The germline V gene encodes CDR1 LGHNA and CDR2 YNFKEQ. For the CDR3, the DNA is TGTGCCAGCAGCCAAGATCGGGGTTCCTCTGGGGCCAACGTCCTGACTTTC. It yields the protein CASSQDRGSSGANVLTF.

The chain links TRBV4-1 to TRBJ1-1, with TRBD1 identical over 7 bases. With V trimmed by 3 bases and J by 0 bases, 4 bases remained unmatched. Germline CDR1 and CDR2: MGHRA and YSYEKL. This CDR3 is built from 15 residues. The chain's CDR3 is CASSHRGQLNTEAFF. CDR3 in DNA: TGCGCCAGCAGCCACCGGGGACAGCTGAACACTGAAGCTTTCTTT.

This clone has only one observation. This chain connects TRBV5-1 to TRBJ1-2, with TRBD1 as a possible D gene (6 bases). Per the germline V gene, CDR1 is SGHRS and CDR2 is YFSETQ. The CDR3 sequence is 13 residues long. Trimming took off 2 bases at V and 6 bases at J, with 11 bases between the two ends. The CDR3 is CASSFGQGNGYTF. CDR3 nucleotide sequence: TGCGCCAGCAGCTTTGGCCAGGGGAATGGCTACACCTTC.

The chain uses TRBV11-2 and TRBJ2-7, with D possibly TRBD1 on 6 matching bases. The CDR3 has 12 residues. Germline V gives CDR1 SGHAT, CDR2 FQNNGV. V was trimmed by 6 bases and J by 3 bases, leaving 9 bases between them. CDR3 bases: TGTGCCAGCAGGGCAGGGGTCTACGAGCAGTACTTC. Its translation is CASRAGVYEQYF. The entire variable domain, with the rest obtained from reference TRBV11-2 and TRBJ2-7, is as follows: EAGVAQSPRYKIIEKRQSVAFWCNPISGHATLYWYQQILGQGPKLLIQFQNNGVVDDSQLPKDRFSAERLKGVDSTLKIQPAKLEDSAVYLCASRAGVYEQYFGPGTRLTVT.

In its sample, this clone was seen once. This chain joins TRBV6-4 and TRBJ2-2, with TRBD1 matching 7 bases. Germline CDR1 MRHNA, CDR2 SNTAGT. The junction had 23 bases not matched to a gene; V was cut back by 8 bases and J by 5 bases. The CDR3 extends over 19 amino acids. CDR3: CASPTEERQGPTSTGELFF. The CDR3, as DNA: TGTGCCAGCCCTACCGAAGAAAGACAGGGTCCTACGAGTACCGGGGAGCTGTTTTTT.

The chain recombines TRBV6-5 with TRBJ1-1, with 8 nucleotides matching TRBD1. This CDR3 region has 15 residues. V dropped 5 bases and J dropped 7; count of bases not matched to a gene: 12. From germline, CDR1 is MNHEY and CDR2 SVGAGI. The CDR3 is CASSPPTGEVSEAFF. CDR3 nucleotide sequence: TGTGCCAGCAGTCCGCCGACAGGGGAGGTGAGTGAAGCTTTCTTT.

The J gene is TRBJ2-2, the V gene TRBV2, with D uncertain. The CDR3 length is 11 residues. Per germline, CDR1 SNHLY and CDR2 FYNNEI. V lost 5 bases and J 7 bases, leaving 5 bases between the germline ends. CDR3 nucleotides: TGTGCCAGCAGTCAAAGCGGGGAGCTGTTTTTT. Residues: CASSQSGELFF.

This clone was picked up one time. The chain recombines TRBV19 with TRBJ1-5; no reliable D call. Germline V lookup: CDR1 LNHDA, CDR2 SQIVND (reference sequence). This CDR3 has 17 amino acids. V lost 11 bases, J lost 7 bases, and 30 bases lay in between. Written as DNA, the CDR3 is TGTGCCCCCCCCGATGCCCCGATCGAAACCGAGACGCAGCCCCAGCATTTT. It is translated as CAPPDAPIETETQPQHF.

The chain has TRBV27 and TRBJ2-7; D assignment may be TRBD1 or TRBD2 (5 bases each). Trimming took 4 bases from V and 3 from J, leaving 13 bases between them. CDR1 MNHEY and CDR2 SMNVEV come from the germline V gene (reference sequence). The CDR3 spans 14 residues. The CDR3, as DNA: TGTGCCAGCAGTTCCGGGACGGAATACTACGAGCAGTACTTC. Its protein product is CASSSGTEYYEQYF.

CDR3 sequence: CASSVADYTEAFF. CDR3 nucleotides: TGTGCCAGCAGCGTAGCAGACTACACTGAAGCTTTCTTT. The chain has TRBV9 and TRBJ1-1; D is unresolved. The CDR3 contains 13 residues. Trimming removed 0 bases at V and 3 bases at J, with 6 bases between. Germline V gene lookup returns CDR1 SGDLS and CDR2 YYNGEE.